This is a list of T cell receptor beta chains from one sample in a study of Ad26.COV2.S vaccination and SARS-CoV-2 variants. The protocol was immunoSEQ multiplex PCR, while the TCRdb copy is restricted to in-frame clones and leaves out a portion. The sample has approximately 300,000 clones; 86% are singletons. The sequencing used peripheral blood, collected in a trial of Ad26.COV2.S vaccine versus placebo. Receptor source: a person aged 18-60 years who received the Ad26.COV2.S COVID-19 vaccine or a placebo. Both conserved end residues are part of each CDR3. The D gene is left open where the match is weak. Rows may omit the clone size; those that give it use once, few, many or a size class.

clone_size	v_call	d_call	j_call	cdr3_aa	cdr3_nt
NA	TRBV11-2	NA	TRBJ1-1	CASSWDQGTGTFF	TGTGCCAGCAGCTGGGACCAGGGAACAGGAACTTTCTTT
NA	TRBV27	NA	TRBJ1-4	CASSRTGGWNEKLFF	TGTGCCAGCAGTAGAACCGGGGGGTGGAATGAAAAACTGTTTTTT
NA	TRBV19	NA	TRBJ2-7	CASSATTGPDEQYF	TGTGCCAGTAGTGCCACTACAGGGCCGGACGAGCAGTACTTC
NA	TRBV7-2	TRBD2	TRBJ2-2	CASSPQSAGGSGELFF	TGTGCCAGCAGCCCCCAGTCAGCGGGGGGTTCCGGGGAGCTGTTTTTT
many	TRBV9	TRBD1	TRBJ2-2	CASSVGTGPNTGELFF	TGTGCCAGCAGCGTAGGGACAGGGCCGAACACCGGGGAGCTGTTTTTT
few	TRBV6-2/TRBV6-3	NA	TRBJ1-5	CASSHLGSRPQHF	TGTGCCAGCAGCCACCTAGGGTCTCGGCCCCAGCATTTT
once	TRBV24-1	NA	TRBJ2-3	CATSDTAADTQYF	TGTGCCACCAGTGATACAGCGGCAGATACGCAGTATTTT
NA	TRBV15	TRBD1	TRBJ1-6	CATSREDRGNSPLHF	TGTGCCACCAGCAGGGAGGACAGGGGGAATTCACCCCTCCACTTT
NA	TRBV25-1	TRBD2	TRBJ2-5	CASSRLALSQETQYF	TGTGCCAGCAGCCGACTAGCCCTATCCCAAGAGACCCAGTACTTC
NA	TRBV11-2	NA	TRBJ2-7	CASTSQFRLEQYF	TGTGCCAGCACCTCTCAATTTAGGCTTGAGCAGTACTTC
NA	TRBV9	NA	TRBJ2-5	CASSVAAETAMQGTQYF	TGTGCCAGCAGCGTAGCCGCCGAGACAGCTATGCAGGGGACCCAGTACTTC
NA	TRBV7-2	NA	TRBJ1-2	CASSLGAAGLSSTF	TGTGCCAGCAGCTTAGGGGCGGCAGGGCTGAGCTCAACCTTC
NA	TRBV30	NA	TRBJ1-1	CAWGEGRNTEAFF	TGTGCCTGGGGGGAGGGGCGGAACACTGAAGCTTTCTTT
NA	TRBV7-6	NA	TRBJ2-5	CASSPVRGETQYF	TGTGCCAGCAGCCCGGTACGGGGAGAGACCCAGTACTTC
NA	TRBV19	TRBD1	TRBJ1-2	CASSAKVGTGSYGYTF	TGTGCCAGTAGTGCCAAGGTGGGGACAGGGTCCTATGGCTACACCTTC
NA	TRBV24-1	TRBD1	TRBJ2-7	CATSDPLTGGGFF	TGTGCCACCAGTGACCCACTGACAGGGGGCGGCTTCTTC
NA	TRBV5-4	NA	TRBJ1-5	CASSLDGEKGQPQHF	TGTGCCAGCAGCTTGGACGGGGAAAAGGGTCAGCCCCAGCATTTT
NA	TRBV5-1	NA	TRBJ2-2	CASSPEGGPGELFF	TGCGCCAGCAGCCCCGAAGGAGGGCCCGGGGAGCTGTTTTTT
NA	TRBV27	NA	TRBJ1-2	CASSLWLRRVYGYTF	TGTGCCAGCAGTTTATGGCTCCGTAGGGTATATGGCTACACCTTC
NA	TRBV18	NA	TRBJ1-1	CASSPGTGSYTEAFF	TGTGCCAGCTCACCAGGAACAGGGTCCTACACTGAAGCTTTCTTT
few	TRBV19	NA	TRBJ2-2	CASSIQPDTIGELFF	TGTGCCAGTAGTATCCAACCGGACACTATCGGGGAGCTGTTTTTT
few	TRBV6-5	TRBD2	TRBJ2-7	CASSKNWEGEQYF	TGTGCCAGCAGTAAGAACTGGGAGGGTGAGCAGTACTTC
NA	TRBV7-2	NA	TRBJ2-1	CASSGSGTSRQFF	TGTGCCAGCAGCGGCTCCGGGACCTCGAGACAGTTCTTC
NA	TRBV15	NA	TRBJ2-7	CATSRKVTGFSYEQYF	TGTGCCACCAGCAGAAAAGTCACAGGGTTCTCCTACGAGCAGTACTTC
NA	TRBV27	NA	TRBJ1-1	CASSSMTPFEAFF	TGTGCCAGCAGTTCTATGACACCCTTTGAAGCTTTCTTT
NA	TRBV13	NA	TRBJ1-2	CASSLGGNYGYTF	TGTGCCAGCAGCTTGGGGGGCAACTATGGCTACACCTTC
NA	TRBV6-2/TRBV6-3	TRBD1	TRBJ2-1	CASSRQGAGEQFF	TGTGCCAGCAGTAGACAGGGGGCCGGTGAGCAGTTCTTC
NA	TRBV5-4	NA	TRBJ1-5	CASSLEGEQPQHF	TGTGCCAGCAGCTTGGAGGGGGAGCAGCCCCAGCATTTT
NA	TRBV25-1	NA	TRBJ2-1	CASSYDRPLNEQFF	TGTGCCAGCAGTTACGACAGGCCTCTCAATGAGCAGTTCTTC
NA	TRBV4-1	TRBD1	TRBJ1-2	CASSPTGANYGYTF	TGCGCCAGCAGCCCGACAGGGGCAAACTATGGCTACACCTTC
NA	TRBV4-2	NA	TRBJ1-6	CASSQGGTENSPLHF	TGTGCCAGCAGCCAAGGGGGGACGGAGAATTCACCCCTCCACTTT
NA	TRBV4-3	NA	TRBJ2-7	CASSQEEQGLSYEQYF	TGCGCCAGCAGCCAAGAGGAGCAAGGACTGAGCTACGAGCAGTACTTC
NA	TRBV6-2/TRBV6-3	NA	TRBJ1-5	CASSYSAGNQPQHF	TGTGCCAGCAGTTACTCGGCGGGAAATCAGCCCCAGCATTTT
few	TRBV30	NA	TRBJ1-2	CAWSPGSNYGYTF	TGTGCCTGGAGTCCGGGCAGTAACTATGGCTACACCTTC
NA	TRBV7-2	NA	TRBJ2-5	CASSLGTGGGQRETQYF	TGTGCCAGCAGCTTGGGGACTGGCGGCGGCCAAAGGGAGACCCAGTACTTC
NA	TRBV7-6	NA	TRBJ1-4	CASSLPGSENEKLFF	TGTGCCAGCAGCTTGCCAGGTTCGGAGAATGAAAAACTGTTTTTT
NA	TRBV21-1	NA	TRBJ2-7	CASSTRAPYEQYF	TGTGCCAGCAGCACCAGGGCCCCCTACGAGCAGTACTTC
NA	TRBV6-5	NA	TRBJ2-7	CASTGNSYEQYF	TGTGCCAGCACGGGCAACTCCTACGAGCAGTACTTC
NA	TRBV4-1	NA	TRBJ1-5	CASSPLPRGGNQPQHF	TGCGCCAGCAGCCCATTACCGCGCGGGGGCAATCAGCCCCAGCATTTT
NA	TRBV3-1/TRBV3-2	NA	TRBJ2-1	CASSPTLARNEQFF	TGTGCCAGCAGCCCAACTCTAGCGAGGAATGAGCAGTTCTTC
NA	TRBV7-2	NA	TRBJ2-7	CASSLVTGLYEQYF	TGTGCCAGCAGCTTGGTTACAGGCCTTTACGAGCAGTACTTC
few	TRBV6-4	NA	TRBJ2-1	CASSDSTHNEQFF	TGTGCCAGCAGTGACTCGACACACAATGAGCAGTTCTTC
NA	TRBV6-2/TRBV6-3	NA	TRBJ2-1	CASSKGGGSYNEQFF	TGTGCCAGCAGCAAGGGGGGGGGCTCCTACAATGAGCAGTTCTTC
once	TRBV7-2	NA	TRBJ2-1	CASSWNRVRLEQFF	TGTGCCAGCAGCTGGAACAGGGTTCGGCTGGAGCAGTTCTTC
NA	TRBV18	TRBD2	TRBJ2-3	CASSLAGVADTQYF	TGTGCCAGCTCCCTAGCGGGGGTAGCAGATACGCAGTATTTT
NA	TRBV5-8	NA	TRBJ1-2	CASSLGPGGYTF	TGTGCCAGCAGCTTGGGCCCGGGTGGCTACACCTTC
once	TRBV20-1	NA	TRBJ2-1	CSAYGSEQFF	TGCAGTGCTTACGGGAGTGAGCAGTTCTTC
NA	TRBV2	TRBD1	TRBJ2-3	CASSLGQSGDTQYF	TGTGCCAGCAGTTTGGGACAGTCTGGCGATACGCAGTATTTT
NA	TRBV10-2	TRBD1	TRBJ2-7	CASSESRGPYEQYF	TGCGCCAGCAGTGAGTCCAGGGGGCCCTACGAGCAGTACTTC